These 6 T cell receptor beta chains share one sample of origin, sequenced in a study of neurological immune-mediated disorders. One entry per CDR3 protein, called by TCRdb with MiXCR from the 5' RACE reads. Of 15,000 to 20,000 distinct CDR3 sequences listed, about 20% are singletons. Sample: PBMCs. All receptors derive from a man in his forties or fifties in good health.

This clonotype was seen many times. The chain is built from TRBV12-3 or TRBV12-4 and TRBJ2-7, with 9 bases matching TRBD1. The CDR3 covers 14 residues. V trimming: 6 bases; J trimming: 2 bases; junction bases outside the gene matches: 5. CDR3 DNA: TGTGCCAGCAGCCGGGACAGGGTGGCCTACGAGCAGTACTTC. Translation gives CASSRDRVAYEQYF.

Ten or more counts support this clonotype. The V gene is TRBV29-1, the J gene TRBJ2-7; D unresolved. Germline V lookup: CDR1 SQVTM, CDR2 ANQGSEA. CDR3 length: 14 residues. The V and J ends lost 4 bases and 5 bases respectively, with 18 bases between them. CDR3 nucleotide sequence: TGCAGCGTTGCTTCCCCGCCCCTCAGAAACGAGCAGTACTTC. Protein sequence: CSVASPPLRNEQYF.

This clonotype was seen a single time. The CDR3 DNA follows: TGCAGTGCTCGCAAGGCTGATCAGCCCCAGCATTTT. It yields the protein CSARKADQPQHF. The J gene is TRBJ1-5, the V gene TRBV20-1; the D is unclear. Trimming shortened V by 5 bases and J by 5 bases, and 10 bases separated the two germline ends. The germline CDR1 and CDR2 sequences are DFQATT and SNEGSKA (reference sequence). This CDR3 is 12 amino acids long.

This clonotype was picked up a small number of times. V gene TRBV7-2 combines with J gene TRBJ1-5; 8 bases align to TRBD1. Trimming took 3 bases from V and 6 from J; bases not matched to a gene: 1. The CDR3 totals 13 residues. Germline CDR1 reads SGHTA; CDR2 reads FQGNSA. Written as DNA, the CDR3 is TGTGCCAGCAGCTTGGACAGGGCTCAGCCCCAGCATTTT. It encodes CASSLDRAQPQHF.

At least ten counts were recorded for this clonotype. CDR3 region: CASAWRGYEQYF. For the CDR3, the DNA is TGTGCCAGTGCATGGCGGGGGTACGAGCAGTACTTC. The rearrangement uses TRBV28 and TRBJ2-7; 7 bases line up with TRBD2. The CDR3 totals 12 residues. Per the germline V gene, CDR1 is MDHEN and CDR2 is SYDVKM. V shed 9 bases, J shed 4 bases, and the junction held 6 bases outside the gene matches.

There are a few counts of this clonotype. The CDR3 coding sequence is TGCGCCAGCAGCACTCGAAACACTGCGCAAGAGACCCAGTACTTC. This translates into CASSTRNTAQETQYF. The V gene is TRBV5-1, the J gene TRBJ2-5; D unresolved. CDR1 and CDR2 (germline): SGHRS, YFSETQ. The CDR3 has 15 amino acids. Trimming cost V 4 bases and J 2 bases, with 15 bases left between them.